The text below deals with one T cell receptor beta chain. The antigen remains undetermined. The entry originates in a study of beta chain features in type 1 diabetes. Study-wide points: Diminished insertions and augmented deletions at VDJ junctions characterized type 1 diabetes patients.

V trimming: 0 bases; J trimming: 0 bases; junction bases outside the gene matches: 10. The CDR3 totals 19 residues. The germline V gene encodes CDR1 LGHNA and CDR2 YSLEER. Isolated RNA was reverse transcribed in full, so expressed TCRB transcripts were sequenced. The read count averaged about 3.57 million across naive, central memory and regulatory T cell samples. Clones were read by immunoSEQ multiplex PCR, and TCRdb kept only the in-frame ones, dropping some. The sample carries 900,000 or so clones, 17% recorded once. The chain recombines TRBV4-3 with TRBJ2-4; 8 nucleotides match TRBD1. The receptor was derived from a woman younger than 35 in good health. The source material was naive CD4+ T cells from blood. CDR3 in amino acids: CASSQDLRQGTLAKNIQYF. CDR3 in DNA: TGCGCCAGCAGCCAAGACTTGCGACAGGGGACCCTAGCCAAAAACATTCAGTACTTC.